This passage covers 11 T cell receptor beta chains from one sample sequenced in a study of cytomegalovirus exposure and HLA in healthy donors. The PCR had 60 Vbeta and 13 Jbeta primers. Here immunoSEQ multiplex PCR was the method, and the copy in TCRdb shows in-frame clones only, minus some. The data contain 130,000 or so clones, over 65% of them singletons. Sequencing was carried out using PBMCs. The receptor set was obtained from a man younger than 40 in good health and CMV-seronegative.

The V gene is TRBV30, the J gene TRBJ1-2; D might be TRBD1 (5 bases). The CDR3 covers 14 residues. CDR1 is GTSNPN, CDR2 SVGIG, per germline (reference sequence). Between the trimmed V and J ends, which lost 0 bases and 6 bases, there was a span of 14 bases. The CDR3 loop is CAWSVLARANGYTF. The DNA for the CDR3 is TGTGCCTGGAGTGTACTTGCCAGGGCTAATGGCTACACCTTC.

This rearrangement joins TRBV7-9 to TRBJ1-1; TRBD1 matches at 7 bases. The V gene's germline CDR1 is SEHNR and CDR2 FQNEAQ (reference sequence). The CDR3 runs to 15 residues. V shed 1 base, J shed 3 bases, and the junction held 5 bases outside the gene matches. The CDR3 nucleotides are TGTGCCAGCAGCTTAGAAGGCAGGGGGTACACTGAAGCTTTCTTT. This sequence encodes CASSLEGRGYTEAFF.

The chain recombines TRBV9 with TRBJ1-2, with 10 bases lining up with TRBD1. The CDR3 runs 17 residues. Germline lookup yields CDR1 SGDLS and CDR2 YYNGEE. V lost 0 bases, J lost 8 bases, and 13 bases stayed unmatched. The CDR3 region is CASSVAGTGVKIGGYTF. The CDR3 DNA reads TGTGCCAGCAGCGTAGCCGGGACAGGGGTTAAGATTGGAGGCTACACCTTC.

This clone was observed once. This chain joins TRBV6-1 and TRBJ1-1, with a possible D match to TRBD1 (5 bases). V dropped 2 bases and J dropped 5 bases, with 15 bases sitting between them. The CDR3 is made up of 15 amino acids. Germline values: CDR1 MNHNS, CDR2 SASEGT. Here the CDR3 DNA reads TGTGCCAGCAGTGAAAGGGGCGGGGGTGGGACTGAAGCTTTCTTT. Amino acids: CASSERGGGGTEAFF.

The V call is TRBV9, the J call TRBJ1-4; 7 bases align to TRBD1. V shed 4 bases, J shed 0 bases, and the junction held 12 bases outside the gene matches. This CDR3 comprises 18 residues. The germline CDR1 and CDR2 sequences are SGDLS and YYNGEE. The CDR3 DNA reads TGTGCCAGCAGCTCCCAAAGGGGACAGATTACAACTAATGAAAAACTGTTTTTT. This gives the protein CASSSQRGQITTNEKLFF.

This clone was seen once. The chain combines TRBV19 with TRBJ2-7; 10 bases line up with TRBD1. Per germline, CDR1 LNHDA and CDR2 SQIVND (reference sequence). The V and J ends lost 7 bases and 1 base, in that order; junction bases with no gene match: 4. The CDR3 contains 14 residues. The CDR3 loop reads CASNPGQGSYEQYF. Here the CDR3 DNA reads TGTGCCAGTAACCCGGGACAGGGGTCCTACGAGCAGTACTTC.

This chain's CDR3 is CASTPSWCISHYGYTF. The CDR3 DNA is TGCGCCAGCACCCCGTCGTGGTGCATCAGTCACTATGGCTACACCTTC. The chain is built from TRBV23-1 and TRBJ1-2, with unresolved D. TRBV23-1 is recorded as an ORF, its role being uncertain. Trimming took off 7 bases at V and 3 bases at J, with 21 bases between the two ends. The CDR3 is made up of 16 amino acids.

The genes are TRBV30 and TRBJ1-3; 7 bases agree with TRBD1. Trimming cost V 2 bases and J 4 bases; bases outside gene matches: 2. This CDR3 contains 13 residues. Germline V gene lookup returns CDR1 GTSNPN and CDR2 SVGIG (reference sequence). CDR3 in amino acids: CAWSLTGGNTIYF. In nucleotides, the CDR3 is TGTGCCTGGAGTCTGACAGGGGGAAACACCATATATTTT.

This clone was observed a few times. The chain has TRBV6-1 and TRBJ2-3; TRBD2 agrees at 11 bases. V was clipped by 6 bases and J by 6 bases; unmatched bases: 8. Per germline, CDR1 MNHNS and CDR2 SASEGT. The CDR3 is 15 residues long. CDR3 protein: CASRSGTSGSDTQYF. Here the CDR3 DNA reads TGTGCCAGCAGATCCGGGACTAGCGGTAGTGATACGCAGTATTTT.

CDR3 bases: TGTGCCAGCAGTCAGGCGAAGGGGGCAGCAAACACCGGGGAGCTGTTTTTT. Protein sequence: CASSQAKGAANTGELFF. This chain uses TRBV5-8 with TRBJ2-2; 7 nucleotides match TRBD1. The CDR3 sequence is 17 residues long. Germline V CDR1 and CDR2: SGHTS, YDEGEE. J lost 2 bases, V lost 5 bases, and 12 bases had no gene match. Using reference TRBV5-8 and TRBJ2-2 for the parts outside the CDR3, the full variable domain is EAGVTQSPTHLIKTRGQQATLRCSPISGHTSVYWYQQALGLGLQFLLWYDEGEERNRGNFPPRFSGRQFPNYSSELNVNALELEDSALYLCASSQAKGAANTGELFFGEGSRLTVL.

The rearrangement uses TRBV9 and TRBJ1-2; 7 bases align to TRBD1. CDR3 length: 14 amino acids. Germline values: CDR1 SGDLS, CDR2 YYNGEE. Trimming removed 4 bases from V and 4 bases from J; junction bases left unmatched: 7. The CDR3 DNA reads TGTGCCAGCAGCTCCATGGACAGGTTCTATGGCTACACCTTC. Translated, it gives CASSSMDRFYGYTF.